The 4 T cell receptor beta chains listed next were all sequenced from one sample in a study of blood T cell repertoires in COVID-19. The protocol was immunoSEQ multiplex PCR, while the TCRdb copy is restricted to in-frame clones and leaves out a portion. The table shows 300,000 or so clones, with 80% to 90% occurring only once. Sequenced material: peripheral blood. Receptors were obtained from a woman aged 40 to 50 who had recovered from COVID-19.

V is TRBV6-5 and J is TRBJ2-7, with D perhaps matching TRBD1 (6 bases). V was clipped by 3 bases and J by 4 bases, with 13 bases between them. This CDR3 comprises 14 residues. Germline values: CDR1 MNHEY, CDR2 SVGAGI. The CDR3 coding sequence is TGTGCCAGCAGTTATCGACCTCAGGGGTACGAGCAGTACTTC. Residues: CASSYRPQGYEQYF.

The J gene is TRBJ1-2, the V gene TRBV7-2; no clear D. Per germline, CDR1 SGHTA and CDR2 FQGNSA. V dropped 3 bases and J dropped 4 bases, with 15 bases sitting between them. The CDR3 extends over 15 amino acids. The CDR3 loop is CASSFVSGGGYGYTF. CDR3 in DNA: TGTGCCAGCAGCTTTGTCTCGGGAGGTGGCTATGGCTACACCTTC. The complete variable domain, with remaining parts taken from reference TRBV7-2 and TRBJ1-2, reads GAGVSQSPSNKVTEKGKDVELRCDPISGHTALYWYRQSLGQGLEFLIYFQGNSAPDKSGLPSDRFSAERTGGSVSTLTIQRTQQEDSAVYLCASSFVSGGGYGYTFGSGTRLTVV.

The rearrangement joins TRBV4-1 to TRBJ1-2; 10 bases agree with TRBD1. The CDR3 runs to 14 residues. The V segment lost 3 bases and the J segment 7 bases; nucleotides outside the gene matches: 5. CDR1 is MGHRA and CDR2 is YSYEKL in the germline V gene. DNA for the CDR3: TGCGCCAGCAGCCAGCCCGGGACAGGGGTTGGCTACACCTTC. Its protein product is CASSQPGTGVGYTF.

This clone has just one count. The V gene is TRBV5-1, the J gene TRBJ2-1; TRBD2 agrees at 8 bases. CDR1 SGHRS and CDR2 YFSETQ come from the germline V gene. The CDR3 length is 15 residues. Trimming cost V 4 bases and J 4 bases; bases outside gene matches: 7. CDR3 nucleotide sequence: TGCGCCAGCAGCCCCCAGCGGGGGTCTTACAATGAGCAGTTCTTC. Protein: CASSPQRGSYNEQFF.